These 21 T cell receptor beta chains were all obtained from the same sample, sequenced in a study of blood T cell repertoires in COVID-19. Repertoires were generated with immunoSEQ multiplex PCR, while TCRdb's copy carries only in-frame clones and drops some. The sample consists of about 96,000 clones, around 84% of them appearing once. The sequenced material came from peripheral blood. The receptors originated from an older woman with acute or convalescent COVID-19.

The CDR3 nucleotides read TGTGCCAGCAGTTCCACAGGGGGCAGAGGGAACACTGAAGCTTTCTTT. This translates into CASSSTGGRGNTEAFF. The chain joins TRBV6-5 to TRBJ1-1; 9 bases align to TRBD1. V was pared by 4 bases and J by 1 base, with 7 bases of the junction left unmatched. Germline lookup yields CDR1 MNHEY and CDR2 SVGAGI. The CDR3 sequence is 16 residues long.

Regarding this clone: No conserved phenylalanine or tryptophan ends this CDR3, so it is likely a read error. The limits of the CDR3 on the DNA are not certain, so only TCRdb's listed CDR3 is given. The chain combines TRBV28 with TRBJ1-2. Germline V CDR1 and CDR2: MDHEN, SYDVKM. The CDR3 totals 12 residues, both ends included. The CDR3: CASSLTVEEVRV.

The J gene is TRBJ1-4, the V gene TRBV7-2; tentative D call: TRBD1 (6 bases). The length of the CDR3 is 15 residues. Germline assignment: CDR1 SGHTA and CDR2 FQGNSA. V lost 5 bases to trimming and J lost 4 bases, with 14 bases between them. The CDR3 region has the DNA TGTGCCAGCAGCCCACGAGGGGGACATAATGAAAAACTGTTTTTT. Its protein is CASSPRGGHNEKLFF.

The V call is TRBV3-1 (or the pseudogene TRBV3-2), the J call TRBJ1-3; a possible D gene is TRBD1 (5 bases). The germline V and J ends were trimmed by 1 base and 0 bases, with 7 bases remaining between them. Germline lookup yields CDR1 LGHDT and CDR2 YNNKEL (reference sequence). CDR3 length: 15 residues. CDR3 coding DNA: TGTGCCAGCAGCCAAGGACAGAGCTCTGGAAACACCATATATTTT. Translated: CASSQGQSSGNTIYF.

The CDR3 loop is CASSVEPQGSGNTIYF. The CDR3 DNA is TGTGCCAGCAGCGTAGAACCACAGGGCTCCGGAAACACCATATATTTT. V is TRBV9 and J is TRBJ1-3, with TRBD1 as a possible D gene (6 bases). Looked up from germline, CDR1 is SGDLS and CDR2 is YYNGEE. V lost 0 bases and J lost 4, with 14 bases in between. The CDR3 has 16 amino acids.

The J gene is TRBJ2-2, the V gene TRBV6-1; the match to TRBD1 covers 9 bases. CDR3 length: 15 amino acids. Germline CDR1 is MNHNS and CDR2 is SASEGT. Trimming took 3 bases from V and 2 from J; bases not matched to a gene: 1. CDR3 in DNA: TGTGCCAGCAGTGAGGGACAGGGAAACACCGGGGAGCTGTTTTTT. It encodes CASSEGQGNTGELFF.

The chain is built from TRBV28 and TRBJ1-1, with D possibly TRBD1 on 5 matching bases. V was pared by 5 bases and J by 1 base, with 11 bases between. The V gene's germline CDR1 is MDHEN and CDR2 SYDVKM. CDR3 size: 14 residues. The CDR3 protein is CASSPHQGNTEAFF. CDR3 DNA sequence: TGTGCCAGCAGTCCCCATCAGGGGAACACTGAAGCTTTCTTT.

The chain links TRBV11-2 to TRBJ1-6; TRBD1 is a possible D gene (5 bases). Germline CDR1 is SGHAT and CDR2 is FQNNGV. V was trimmed by 3 bases and J by 7 bases, leaving 16 bases between them. The CDR3 sequence is 16 residues long. CDR3 nucleotide sequence: TGTGCCAGCAGCTTGACAGAGTGGGGTAGGAATTCACCCCTCCACTTT. It encodes CASSLTEWGRNSPLHF.

The V gene is TRBV27, the J gene TRBJ2-3, with 8 bases identical to TRBD2. This CDR3 has 16 amino acids. CDR1 is MNHEY, CDR2 SMNVEV, per germline (reference sequence). V shed 4 bases, J shed 1 base, and the junction held 7 bases outside the gene matches. The CDR3 is CASSSRTAGGTDTQYF. The CDR3, as DNA: TGTGCCAGCAGTTCTAGGACAGCGGGGGGCACAGATACGCAGTATTTT.

The J gene is TRBJ1-1, the V gene TRBV5-4, with D perhaps matching TRBD1 (5 bases). The CDR3 has 15 residues. The V gene's germline CDR1 is SGHNT and CDR2 YYREEE (reference sequence). V was shortened by 4 bases and J by 3 bases, with 16 bases between the two germline ends. CDR3 loop: CASSLPGRRDTEAFF. CDR3 in DNA: TGTGCCAGCAGCCTTCCAGGGAGGCGGGACACTGAAGCTTTCTTT. Looking up the rest from reference TRBV5-4 and TRBJ1-1 gives the full variable domain: ETGVTQSPTHLIKTRGQQVTLRCSSQSGHNTVSWYQQALGQGPQFIFQYYREEENGRGNFPPRFSGLQFPNYSSELNVNALELDDSALYLCASSLPGRRDTEAFFGQGTRLTVV.

This clone has just a few counts. The chain recombines TRBV6-1 with TRBJ1-6; D gene ambiguous. Germline values: CDR1 MNHNS, CDR2 SASEGT. The CDR3 runs to 18 residues. V lost 0 bases, J lost 0 bases, and 12 bases lay in between. This CDR3 reads CASSEAWRGSSYNSPLHF. The CDR3, as DNA: TGTGCCAGCAGTGAAGCCTGGCGGGGAAGCTCCTATAATTCACCCCTCCACTTT.

V usage is TRBV5-3 and J usage is TRBJ1-2, with no clear D. TRBV5-3 is recorded as an ORF, its role being uncertain. With 1 base removed from V and 8 bases from J, the gap between germline ends came to 18 bases. There are 15 residues in the CDR3. The CDR3 DNA sequence: TGTGCCAGAAGCTTGTTATCTCTTGGGCGGGAGGGCTACACCTTC. Residues: CARSLLSLGREGYTF.

The J gene is TRBJ2-3, the V gene TRBV6-5, with 9 bases aligning to TRBD1. Germline trimming cut 6 bases from V and 1 base from J; bases unmatched to any gene: 5. The CDR3 loop spans 15 amino acids. Per the germline V gene, CDR1 is MNHEY and CDR2 is SVGAGI. The DNA of the CDR3 is TGTGCCAGCAGAACAGGGGGCTTCGGCACAGATACGCAGTATTTT. This codes for CASRTGGFGTDTQYF.

The chain carries TRBV11-3 and TRBJ2-3; 11 nucleotides line up with TRBD2. The CDR3 runs 16 residues. Germline loops: CDR1 SGHNT, CDR2 YENEEA. V lost 6 bases to trimming and J lost 4 bases; unmatched junction nucleotides: 9. CDR3 amino acids: CASSTRLAGSSDTQYF. CDR3 sequence (DNA): TGTGCCAGCAGTACGCGACTAGCGGGGAGTTCAGATACGCAGTATTTT.

The chain links TRBV3-1 (or the pseudogene TRBV3-2) to TRBJ2-3; TRBD1 agrees at 8 bases. Germline trimming cut 0 bases from V and 8 bases from J; bases unmatched to any gene: 7. This CDR3 spans 15 amino acids. Germline CDR1 LGHDT, CDR2 YNNKEL (reference sequence). In DNA form, the CDR3 reads TGTGCCAGCAGCCAAGACAGGGGGCAAGGAGGTACGCAGTATTTT. Its protein is CASSQDRGQGGTQYF.

The V gene is TRBV3-1 (or the pseudogene TRBV3-2), the J gene TRBJ2-3; tentative D call: TRBD2 (5 bases). Germline V gene sequence: CDR1 LGHDT, CDR2 YNNKEL (reference sequence). The CDR3 extends over 12 amino acids. V lost 6 bases, J lost 2 bases, and 6 bases lay in between. The CDR3 DNA reads as TGTGCCAGCAGGGACTCCACAGATACGCAGTATTTT. Translated, it gives CASRDSTDTQYF.

This chain connects TRBV7-3 to TRBJ2-2, with 8 bases fitting TRBD1. The V gene's germline CDR1 is SGHTA and CDR2 FQGTGA. The CDR3 loop spans 17 amino acids. Trimming took 4 bases from V and 1 from J; bases not matched to a gene: 8. CDR3 coding DNA: TGTGCCAGCAGCTCGAACACCGGGACAGGGAACACCGGGGAGCTGTTTTTT. It is translated as CASSSNTGTGNTGELFF.

The J gene is TRBJ2-1, the V gene TRBV28; 9 bases are a match to TRBD1. The CDR3 spans 18 residues. The germline gives CDR1 MDHEN, CDR2 SYDVKM. V shed 5 bases and J 2 bases; nucleotides not matched to a gene: 13. The CDR3 is CASSAPPGTGITYNEQFF. The CDR3 bases are TGTGCCAGCAGTGCCCCCCCTGGGACAGGGATTACCTACAATGAGCAGTTCTTC. The full variable domain, in which reference TRBV28 and TRBJ2-1 provide the parts outside the CDR3, is DVKVTQSSRYLVKRTGEKVFLECVQDMDHENMFWYRQDPGLGLRLIYFSYDVKMKEKGDIPEGYSVSREKKERFSLILESASTNQTSMYLCASSAPPGTGITYNEQFFGPGTRLTVL.

This clone was counted a single time. This sequence joins TRBV12-3 or TRBV12-4 and TRBJ1-2; 7 bases are shared with TRBD1. The CDR3 runs to 13 residues. V trimming: 3 bases; J trimming: 3 bases; junction bases outside the gene matches: 1. This CDR3 is CASSFRGDYGYTF. As DNA, the CDR3 is TGTGCCAGCAGTTTCAGGGGGGACTATGGCTACACCTTC.

The CDR3 loop is CASSSGQGAHGYTF. The DNA for the CDR3 is TGCGCCAGCAGCTCGGGACAGGGGGCACATGGCTACACCTTC. The V and J genes are TRBV5-1 and TRBJ1-2, with TRBD1 matching over 12 bases. CDR1 and CDR2 from the germline V gene are SGHRS and YFSETQ. V dropped 3 bases and J dropped 6; count of bases not matched to a gene: 3. The CDR3 totals 14 residues.

V and J are TRBV5-1 and TRBJ2-5; 8 bases line up with TRBD2. Trimming took 0 bases from V and 6 from J; bases not matched to a gene: 13. CDR3 length equals 17 residues. Germline V gene sequence: CDR1 SGHRS, CDR2 YFSETQ. CDR3 sequence (DNA): TGCGCCAGCAGCTTGGATAGCGGGGCCCAATCAGGCCAGACCCAGTACTTC. Its translation is CASSLDSGAQSGQTQYF.